This T cell receptor beta chain was captured in a study of blood T cell repertoires in COVID-19. Study-level background: The United States, Italy and Spain provided the acute and convalescent COVID-19 samples. In each case, the material was cDNA or gDNA derived from T cells, B-cell-depleted T cells, or PBMCs.

In the authors' methods: Reference gene primer amplification gave nucleated cell count estimates. Sequencing was performed with immunoSEQ multiplex PCR; in TCRdb, only in-frame clones are kept and a portion is missing. V, J and clone size are those of that table, while D and trimming were read from the DNA. This repertoire shows roughly 100,000 clones, more than 65% found once; its top ten account for around a quarter. Germline values: CDR1 SGHTS, CDR2 YDEGEE. This CDR3 is 15 amino acids long. V was pared by 2 bases and J by 6 bases, with 15 bases between. The chain employs TRBV5-8 and TRBJ1-3, with D unclear. The sequencing input was peripheral blood. This receptor was taken from an elderly man with active or convalescent COVID-19. CDR3 sequence: CASSFFAGKPNTIYF. For the CDR3, the DNA is TGTGCCAGCAGCTTTTTCGCGGGAAAGCCAAACACCATATATTTT. Combining the CDR3 with reference TRBV5-8 and TRBJ1-3 gives the whole variable domain EAGVTQSPTHLIKTRGQQATLRCSPISGHTSVYWYQQALGLGLQFLLWYDEGEERNRGNFPPRFSGRQFPNYSSELNVNALELEDSALYLCASSFFAGKPNTIYFGEGSWLTVV.